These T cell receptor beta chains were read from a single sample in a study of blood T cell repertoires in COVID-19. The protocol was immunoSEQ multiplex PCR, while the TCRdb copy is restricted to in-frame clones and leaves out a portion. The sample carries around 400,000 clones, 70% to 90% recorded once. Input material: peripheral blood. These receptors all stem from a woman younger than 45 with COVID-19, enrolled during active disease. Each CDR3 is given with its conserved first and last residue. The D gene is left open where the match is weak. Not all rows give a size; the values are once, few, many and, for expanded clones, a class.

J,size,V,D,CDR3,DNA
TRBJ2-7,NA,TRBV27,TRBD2,CASSFGGGYEQYF,TGTGCCAGCAGTTTCGGGGGAGGGTACGAGCAGTACTTC
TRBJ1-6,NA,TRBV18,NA,CASFEEGAANSPLHF,TGTGCCAGCTTCGAGGAAGGGGCCGCCAATTCACCCCTCCACTTT
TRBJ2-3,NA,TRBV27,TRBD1,CASSGGTGDTDTQYF,TGTGCCAGCAGTGGAGGGACAGGGGACACAGATACGCAGTATTTT
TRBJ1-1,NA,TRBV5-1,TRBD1,CASSLNQGVSLNTEAFF,TGCGCCAGCAGCTTGAACCAGGGGGTCTCCTTGAACACTGAAGCTTTCTTT
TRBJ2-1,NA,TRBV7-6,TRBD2,CASSLGGRVVEQFF,TGTGCCAGCAGCTTAGGCGGGAGAGTTGTTGAGCAGTTCTTC
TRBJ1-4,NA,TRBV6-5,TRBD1,CASRLQGAENEKLFF,TGTGCCAGCAGGTTACAGGGGGCCGAGAATGAAAAACTGTTTTTT
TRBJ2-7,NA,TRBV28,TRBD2,CASSAYKGLAGGEQYF,TGTGCCAGCAGTGCATACAAGGGACTAGCGGGAGGCGAGCAGTACTTC
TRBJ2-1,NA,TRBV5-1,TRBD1,CASSFWLPPRTGVFNEQFF,TGCGCCAGCAGCTTTTGGTTACCCCCCCGGACAGGGGTTTTCAATGAGCAGTTCTTC
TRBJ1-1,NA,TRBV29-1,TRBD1,CSVGGQGNTEAFF,TGCAGCGTTGGAGGACAGGGGAACACTGAAGCTTTCTTT
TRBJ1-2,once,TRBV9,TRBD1,CASSVGQGAGYTF,TGTGCCAGCAGCGTGGGACAGGGGGCTGGCTACACCTTC
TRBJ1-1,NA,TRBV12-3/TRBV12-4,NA,CASRQPGIEAFF,TGTGCCAGCAGACAGCCGGGGATTGAAGCTTTCTTT
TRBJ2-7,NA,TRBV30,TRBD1,CAWGRGQGAGEQYF,TGTGCCTGGGGCCGAGGACAGGGGGCAGGGGAGCAGTACTTC
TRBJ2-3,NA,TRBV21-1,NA,CASSKNGTSCTDTQYF,TGTGCCAGCAGCAAAAACGGGACTAGCTGCACAGATACGCAGTATTTT
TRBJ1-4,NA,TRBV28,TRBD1,CASSILGQGAYEKLFF,TGTGCCAGCAGTATCCTCGGGCAGGGGGCGTACGAAAAACTGTTTTTT
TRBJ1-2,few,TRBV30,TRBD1,CAWSSTGGSGYTF,TGTGCCTGGAGTTCTACAGGGGGGTCTGGCTACACCTTC
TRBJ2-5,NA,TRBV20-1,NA,CSASLRVGETQYF,TGCAGTGCTAGTCTCAGGGTGGGAGAGACCCAGTACTTC
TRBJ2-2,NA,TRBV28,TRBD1,CASRDRAANTGELFF,TGTGCCAGCCGAGACAGGGCCGCGAACACCGGGGAGCTGTTTTTT
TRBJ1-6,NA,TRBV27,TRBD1,CASSFRGQTLHF,TGTGCCAGCAGTTTCAGGGGGCAGACCCTCCACTTT
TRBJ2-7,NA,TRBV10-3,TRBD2,CATLTPGLGVSGEQYF,TGTGCCACCCTCACCCCGGGACTAGGGGTTTCAGGGGAGCAGTACTTC
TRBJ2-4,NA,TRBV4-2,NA,CASSQDQTKNIQYF,TGTGCCAGCAGCCAAGATCAGACCAAAAACATTCAGTACTTC
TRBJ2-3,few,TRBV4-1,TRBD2,CASSQEPRVAGLSTDTQYF,TGCGCCAGCAGCCAAGAGCCCCGGGTAGCGGGGCTTAGCACAGATACGCAGTATTTT
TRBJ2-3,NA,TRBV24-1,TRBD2,CATSDLRGLAGADTQYF,TGTGCCACCAGTGATTTGCGAGGACTAGCGGGAGCAGATACGCAGTATTTT
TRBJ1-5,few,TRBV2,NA,CASSGTGSNQPQHF,TGTGCCAGCAGTGGCACAGGAAGCAATCAGCCCCAGCATTTT
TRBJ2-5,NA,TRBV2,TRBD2,CASRTTLLAEGRGTQYF,TGTGCCAGCAGAACAACCCTACTAGCGGAGGGGCGGGGGACCCAGTACTTC
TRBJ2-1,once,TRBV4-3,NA,CASSQDTTPYNEQFF,TGCGCCAGCAGCCAAGATACAACACCCTACAATGAGCAGTTCTTC
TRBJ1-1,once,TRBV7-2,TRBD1,CASSLPGQGLGTEAFF,TGTGCCAGCAGCTTGCCGGGACAGGGTCTGGGGACTGAAGCTTTCTTT
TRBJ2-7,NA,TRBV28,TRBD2,CASSLPTSGSRYEQYF,TGTGCCAGCAGTTTACCAACTAGCGGGAGTCGGTACGAGCAGTACTTC
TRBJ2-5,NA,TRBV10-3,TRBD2,CAIRSASGETQYF,TGTGCCATCAGATCGGCTAGCGGGGAGACCCAGTACTTC
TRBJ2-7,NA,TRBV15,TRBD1,CATSADRGLYEQYF,TGTGCCACCAGCGCCGACAGGGGGCTCTACGAGCAGTACTTC
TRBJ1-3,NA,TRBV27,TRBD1,CASSPIGQASGNTIYF,TGTGCCAGCAGTCCGATTGGACAGGCCTCTGGAAACACCATATATTTT
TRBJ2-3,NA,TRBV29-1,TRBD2,CSEGGRGDTQYF,TGCAGCGAGGGCGGGAGGGGTGATACGCAGTATTTT
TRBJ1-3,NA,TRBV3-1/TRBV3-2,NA,CASSRTGVVAGNTIYF,TGTGCCAGCAGCCGTACAGGTGTAGTGGCTGGAAACACCATATATTTT
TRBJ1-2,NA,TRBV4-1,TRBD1,CASSQEGQGAAGYTF,TGCGCCAGCAGCCAAGAAGGACAGGGGGCGGCTGGCTACACCTTC
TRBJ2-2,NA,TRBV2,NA,CASTNGQPVTGELFF,TGTGCCAGCACAAACGGACAGCCGGTGACCGGGGAGCTGTTTTTT
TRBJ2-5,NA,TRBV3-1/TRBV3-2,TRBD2,CASSQGLAGVWETQYF,TGTGCCAGCAGCCAAGGACTAGCGGGAGTTTGGGAGACCCAGTACTTC
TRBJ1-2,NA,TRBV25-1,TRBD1,CASSRTGFDGYTF,TGTGCCAGCAGTAGGACAGGGTTCGATGGCTACACCTTC
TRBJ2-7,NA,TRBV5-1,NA,CASRYNSEISSYEQYF,TGCGCCAGCAGGTATAATTCGGAGATAAGCTCCTACGAGCAGTACTTC
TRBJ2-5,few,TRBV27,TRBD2,CASSRTSGRWETQYF,TGTGCCAGCTCCCGGACTAGCGGGAGGTGGGAGACCCAGTACTTC
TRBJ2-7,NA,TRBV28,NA,CASRPGPDYEQYF,TGTGCCAGCAGGCCGGGTCCTGACTACGAGCAGTACTTC
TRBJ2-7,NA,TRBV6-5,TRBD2,CASSSATSGSLYEQYF,TGTGCCAGCAGTTCCGCAACTAGCGGGAGTTTGTACGAGCAGTACTTC
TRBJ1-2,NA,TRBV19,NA,CASSTRPGQPTNYGYTF,TGTGCCAGTAGTACGAGGCCGGGACAACCGACTAACTATGGCTACACCTTC
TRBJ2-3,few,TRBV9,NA,CASSVARRTDTQYF,TGTGCCAGCAGCGTAGCTAGGAGGACGGATACGCAGTATTTT
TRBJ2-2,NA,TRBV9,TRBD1,CASSVGTGDNTGELFF,TGTGCCAGCAGCGTAGGGACAGGGGACAACACCGGGGAGCTGTTTTTT
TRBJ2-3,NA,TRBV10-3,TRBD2,CAISGQGTSRRTDTQYF,TGTGCCATCAGTGGTCAGGGGACTAGCAGACGCACAGATACGCAGTATTTT
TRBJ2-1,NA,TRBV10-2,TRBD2,CASSETSVYNEQFF,TGCGCCAGCAGTGAGACTAGCGTCTACAATGAGCAGTTCTTC
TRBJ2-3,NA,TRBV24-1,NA,CATSGAADTQYF,TGTGCCACCAGTGGGGCCGCAGATACGCAGTATTTT
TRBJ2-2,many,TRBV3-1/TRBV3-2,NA,CASSRGDSRRELFF,TGTGCCAGCAGCCGGGGGGACTCCAGGCGGGAGCTGTTTTTT
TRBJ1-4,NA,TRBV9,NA,CASSVGRGQFEKLFF,TGTGCCAGCAGCGTAGGACGCGGTCAATTCGAAAAACTGTTTTTT
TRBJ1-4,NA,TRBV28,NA,CASREGGSNEKLFF,TGTGCCAGCAGGGAGGGGGGGAGTAATGAAAAACTGTTTTTT
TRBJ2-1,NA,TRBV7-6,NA,CASSSRGTSYNEQFF,TGTGCCAGCAGCTCTCGGGGAACCTCCTACAATGAGCAGTTCTTC
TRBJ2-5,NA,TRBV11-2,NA,CASSLGAGEGETQYF,TGTGCCAGCAGCTTAGGAGCAGGGGAAGGAGAGACCCAGTACTTC
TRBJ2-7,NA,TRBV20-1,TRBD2,CSASRGGRSAYEQYF,TGCAGTGCTAGTCGGGGCGGGAGATCAGCCTACGAGCAGTACTTC
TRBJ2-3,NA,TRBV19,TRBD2,CASTRLASLTDTQYF,TGTGCCAGTACCCGACTAGCGTCGTTGACAGATACGCAGTATTTT
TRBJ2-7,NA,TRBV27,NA,CASSLSGLFYEQYF,TGTGCCAGCAGTTTAAGCGGGCTGTTCTACGAGCAGTACTTC
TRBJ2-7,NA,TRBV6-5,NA,CASSYSGGTYEQYF,TGTGCCAGCAGTTACTCAGGCGGGACCTACGAGCAGTACTTC
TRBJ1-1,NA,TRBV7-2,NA,CASSPAGWNTEAFF,TGTGCCAGCAGCCCGGCAGGATGGAACACTGAAGCTTTCTTT
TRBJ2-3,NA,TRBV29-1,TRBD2,CSVDRAGGGDTQYF,TGCAGCGTTGATAGAGCGGGGGGGGGAGATACGCAGTATTTT